Shown below are 2 T cell receptor beta chains from a single sample sequenced in a study of blood T cell repertoires in COVID-19. Here immunoSEQ multiplex PCR was the method, and the copy in TCRdb shows in-frame clones only, minus some. The sample lists about 150,000 clones, roughly 82% occurring once. Sequencing was done on a sample of peripheral blood. Receptors were obtained from a woman aged 50 to 60 with acute or convalescent COVID-19.

The table lists this clone with many counts. V gene TRBV30 combines with J gene TRBJ2-7; a weak D match, TRBD2 (5 bases). The CDR3 contains 16 residues. CDR1 and CDR2 from the germline V gene are GTSNPN and SVGIG (reference sequence). Trimming took off 1 base at V and 0 bases at J, with 16 bases between the two ends. DNA for the CDR3: TGTGCCTGGAGTGGGTTTGGCGGGCGTAGCTCCTACGAGCAGTACTTC. Protein product: CAWSGFGGRSSYEQYF. Using reference TRBV30 and TRBJ2-7 for the parts outside the CDR3, the full variable domain is SQTIHQWPATLVQPVGSPLSLECTVEGTSNPNLYWYRQAAGRGLQLLFYSVGIGQISSEVPQNLSASRPQDRQFILSSKKLLLSDSGFYLCAWSGFGGRSSYEQYFGPGTRLTVT.

The chain employs TRBV5-4 and TRBJ2-7, with TRBD1 as a possible D gene (6 bases). The V gene's germline CDR1 is SGHNT and CDR2 YYREEE (reference sequence). The CDR3 is made up of 13 amino acids. Trimming pared 2 bases from V and 3 bases from J, leaving 9 bases between. The CDR3 protein is CASSLGTNYEQYF. The CDR3 DNA follows: TGTGCCAGCAGCTTAGGGACAAACTACGAGCAGTACTTC.